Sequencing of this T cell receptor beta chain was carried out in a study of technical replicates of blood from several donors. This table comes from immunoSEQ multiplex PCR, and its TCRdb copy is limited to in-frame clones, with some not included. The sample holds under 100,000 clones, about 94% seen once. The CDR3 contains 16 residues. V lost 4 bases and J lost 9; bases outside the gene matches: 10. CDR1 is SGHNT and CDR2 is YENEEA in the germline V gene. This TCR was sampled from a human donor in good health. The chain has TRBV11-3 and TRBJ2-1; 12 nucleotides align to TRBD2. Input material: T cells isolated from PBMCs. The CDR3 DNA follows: TGTGCCAGCAGCTCCCTCGAGACTAGCGGGAGTGGTGAGCAGTTCTTC. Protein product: CASSSLETSGSGEQFF.